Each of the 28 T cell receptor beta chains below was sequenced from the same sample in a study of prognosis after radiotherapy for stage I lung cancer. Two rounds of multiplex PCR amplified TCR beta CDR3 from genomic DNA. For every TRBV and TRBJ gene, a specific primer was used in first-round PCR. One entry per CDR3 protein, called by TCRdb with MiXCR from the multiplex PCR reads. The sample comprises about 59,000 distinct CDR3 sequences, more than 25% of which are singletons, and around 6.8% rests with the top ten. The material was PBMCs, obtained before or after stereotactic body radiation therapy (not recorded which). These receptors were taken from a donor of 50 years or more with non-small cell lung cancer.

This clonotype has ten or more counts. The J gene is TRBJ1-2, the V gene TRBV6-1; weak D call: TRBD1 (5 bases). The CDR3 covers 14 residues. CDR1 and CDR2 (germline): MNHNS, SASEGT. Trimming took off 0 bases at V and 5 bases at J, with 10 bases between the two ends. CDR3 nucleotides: TGTGCCAGCAGTGAAGCCCAGGCAGGGTATGGCTACACCTTC. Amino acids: CASSEAQAGYGYTF.

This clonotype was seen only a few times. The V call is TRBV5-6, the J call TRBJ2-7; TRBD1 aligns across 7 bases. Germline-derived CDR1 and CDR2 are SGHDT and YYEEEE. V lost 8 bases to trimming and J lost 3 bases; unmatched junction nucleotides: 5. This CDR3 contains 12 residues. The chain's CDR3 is CASTRDSYEQYF. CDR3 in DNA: TGTGCCAGTACTCGGGACAGCTACGAGCAGTACTTC. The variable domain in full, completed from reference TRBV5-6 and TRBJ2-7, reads DAGVTQSPTHLIKTRGQQVTLRCSPKSGHDTVSWYQQALGQGPQFIFQYYEEEERQRGNFPDRFSGHQFPNYSSELNVNALLLGDSALYLCASTRDSYEQYFGPGTRLTVT.

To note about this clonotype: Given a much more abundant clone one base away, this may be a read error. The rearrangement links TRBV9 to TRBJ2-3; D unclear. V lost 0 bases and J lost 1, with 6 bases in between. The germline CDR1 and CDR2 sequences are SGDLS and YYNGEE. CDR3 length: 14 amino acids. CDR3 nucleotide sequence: TGTGCCAGCAGCGTAGTGGCATGCACAGATACGCAGTATTTT. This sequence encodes CASSVVACTDTQYF.

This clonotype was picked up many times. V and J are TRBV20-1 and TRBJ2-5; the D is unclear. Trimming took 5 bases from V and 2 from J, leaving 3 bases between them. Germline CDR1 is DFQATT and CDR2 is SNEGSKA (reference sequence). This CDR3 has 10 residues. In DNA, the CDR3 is TGCAGTGCTGGTCAAGAGACCCAGTACTTC. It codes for CSAGQETQYF.

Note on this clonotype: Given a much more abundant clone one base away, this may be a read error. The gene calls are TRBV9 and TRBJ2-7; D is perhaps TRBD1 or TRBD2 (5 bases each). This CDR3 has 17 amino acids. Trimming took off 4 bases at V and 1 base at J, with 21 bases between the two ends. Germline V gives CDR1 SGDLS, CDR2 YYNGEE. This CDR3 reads CASSSTQCGGGSYEQYF. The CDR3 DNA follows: TGTGCCAGCAGCTCTACACAGTGCGGTGGGGGTTCCTACGAGCAGTACTTC.

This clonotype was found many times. The CDR3 here is CASSQGQRTEAFF. The CDR3 region has the DNA TGCGCCAGCAGCCAGGGACAGCGCACTGAAGCTTTCTTT. The chain links TRBV4-3 to TRBJ1-1; 7 bases agree with TRBD1. The CDR3 contains 13 residues. V was pared by 3 bases and J by 4 bases, with 2 bases of the junction left unmatched. The V gene's germline CDR1 is LGHNA and CDR2 YSLEER.

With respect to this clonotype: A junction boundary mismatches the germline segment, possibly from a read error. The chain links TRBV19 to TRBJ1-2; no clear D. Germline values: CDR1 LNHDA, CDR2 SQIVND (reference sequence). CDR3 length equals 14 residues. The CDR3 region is CASSIVEERYGYAF. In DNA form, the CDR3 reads TGTGCCAGTAGTATAGTGGAGGAGAGGTATGGCTACGCCTTC.

DNA of the CDR3: TGTGCCAGTAGTTGGATGGGACAGGGGGCCTACAATGAGCAGTTCTTC. Translating it yields CASSWMGQGAYNEQFF. This rearrangement joins TRBV19 to TRBJ2-1, with 11 bases fitting TRBD1. This CDR3 contains 16 residues. In germline, CDR1 is LNHDA, CDR2 SQIVND (reference sequence). With V trimmed by 5 bases and J by 2 bases, 5 bases remained unmatched.

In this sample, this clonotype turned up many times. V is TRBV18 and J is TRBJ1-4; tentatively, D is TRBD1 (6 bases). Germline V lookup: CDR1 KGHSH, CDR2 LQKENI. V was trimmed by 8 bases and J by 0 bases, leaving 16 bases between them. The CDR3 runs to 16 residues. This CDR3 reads CASATGTKATNEKLFF. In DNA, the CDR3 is TGTGCCAGCGCAACCGGGACAAAAGCAACTAATGAAAAACTGTTTTTT.

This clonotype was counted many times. The CDR3 sequence: CASSLAGGLDQPQHF. The CDR3 DNA follows: TGCGCCAGCAGCTTGGCTGGGGGGCTAGACCAGCCCCAGCATTTT. The J gene is TRBJ1-5, the V gene TRBV5-1; D is possibly TRBD1 (6 bases). The CDR3 is 15 amino acids. The germline gives CDR1 SGHRS, CDR2 YFSETQ. The ends were cut back, 0 bases at V and 7 bases at J, with 14 bases in the middle.

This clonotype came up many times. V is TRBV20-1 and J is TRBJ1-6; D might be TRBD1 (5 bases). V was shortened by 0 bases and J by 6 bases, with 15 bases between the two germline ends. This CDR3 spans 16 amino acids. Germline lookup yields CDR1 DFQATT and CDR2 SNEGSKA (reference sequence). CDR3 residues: CSARDGARGGNSPLHF. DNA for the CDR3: TGCAGTGCTAGAGATGGGGCGAGGGGTGGTAATTCACCCCTCCACTTT.

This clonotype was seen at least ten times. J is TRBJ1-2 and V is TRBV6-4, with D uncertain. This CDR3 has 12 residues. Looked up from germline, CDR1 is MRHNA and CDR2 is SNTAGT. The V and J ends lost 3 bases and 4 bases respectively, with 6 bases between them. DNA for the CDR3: TGTGCCAGCAGTGAATTGTTCTATGGCTACACCTTC. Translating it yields CASSELFYGYTF.

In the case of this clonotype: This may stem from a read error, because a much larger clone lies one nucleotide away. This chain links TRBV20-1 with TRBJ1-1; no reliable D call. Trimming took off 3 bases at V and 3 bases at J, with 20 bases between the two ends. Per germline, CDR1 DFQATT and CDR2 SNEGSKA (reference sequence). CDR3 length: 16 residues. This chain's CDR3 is CSASAEVYSTYTEAFF. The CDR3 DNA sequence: TGCAGTGCTAGTGCGGAAGTGTACAGTACGTACACTGAAGCTTTCTTT.

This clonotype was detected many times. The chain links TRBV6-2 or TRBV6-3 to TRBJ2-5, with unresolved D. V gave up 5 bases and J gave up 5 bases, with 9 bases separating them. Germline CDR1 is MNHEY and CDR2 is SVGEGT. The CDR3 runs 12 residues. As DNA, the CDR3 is TGTGCCAGCAGTCCCGTGGAGGAGACCCAGTACTTC. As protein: CASSPVEETQYF.

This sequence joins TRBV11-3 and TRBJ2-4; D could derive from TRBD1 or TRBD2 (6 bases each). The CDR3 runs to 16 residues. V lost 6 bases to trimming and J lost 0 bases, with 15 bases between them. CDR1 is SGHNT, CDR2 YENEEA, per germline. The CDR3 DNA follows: TGTGCCAGCAGACTCGGTCGGGGGCCAGCCAAAAACATTCAGTACTTC. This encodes CASRLGRGPAKNIQYF.

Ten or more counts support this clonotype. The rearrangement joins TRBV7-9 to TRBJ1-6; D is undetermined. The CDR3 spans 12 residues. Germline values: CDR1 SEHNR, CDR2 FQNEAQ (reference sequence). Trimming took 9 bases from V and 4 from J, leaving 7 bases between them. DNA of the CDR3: TGTGCCAGTGGACCTTATAATTCACCCCTCCACTTT. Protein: CASGPYNSPLHF. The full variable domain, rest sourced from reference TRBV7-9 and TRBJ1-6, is DTGVSQNPRHKITKRGQNVTFRCDPISEHNRLYWYRQTLGQGPEFLTYFQNEAQLEKSRLLSDRFSAERPKGSFSTLEIQRTEQGDSAMYLCASGPYNSPLHFGNGTRLTVT.

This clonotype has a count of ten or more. CDR3 residues: CASIRTGGTDTQYF. The CDR3 DNA reads as TGTGCCAGCATTCGGACCGGTGGGACAGATACGCAGTATTTT. The V gene is TRBV2, the J gene TRBJ2-3, with D uncertain. Germline assignment: CDR1 SNHLY and CDR2 FYNNEI. V dropped 7 bases and J dropped 3 bases, with 14 bases sitting between them. CDR3 length: 14 amino acids. The full variable domain, with the rest looked up from reference TRBV2 and TRBJ2-3, is EPEVTQTPSHQVTQMGQEVILRCVPISNHLYFYWYRQILGQKVEFLVSFYNNEISEKSEIFDDQFSVERPDGSNFTLKIRSTKLEDSAMYFCASIRTGGTDTQYFGPGTRLTVL.

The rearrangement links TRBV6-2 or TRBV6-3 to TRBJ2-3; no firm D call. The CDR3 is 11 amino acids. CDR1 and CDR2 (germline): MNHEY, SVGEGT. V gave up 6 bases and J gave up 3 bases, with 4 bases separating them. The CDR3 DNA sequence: TGTGCCAGCAGCATTACAGATACGCAGTATTTT. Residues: CASSITDTQYF.

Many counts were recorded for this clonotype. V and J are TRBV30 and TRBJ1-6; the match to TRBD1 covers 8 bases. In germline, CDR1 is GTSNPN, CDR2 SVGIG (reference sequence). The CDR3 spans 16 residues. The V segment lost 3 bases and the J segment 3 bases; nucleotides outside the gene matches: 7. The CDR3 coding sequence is TGTGCCTGGAGGGCGGGGGACAGGATCTATAATTCACCCCTCCACTTT. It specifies CAWRAGDRIYNSPLHF.

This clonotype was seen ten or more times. As DNA, the CDR3 is TGTGCCAGCAGTGGCCCGCACTCTGGGGCCAACGTCCTGACTTTC. Translating gives CASSGPHSGANVLTF. V and J are TRBV6-4 and TRBJ2-6; the D is unclear. This CDR3 has 15 residues. Germline values: CDR1 MRHNA, CDR2 SNTAGT. V shed 4 bases and J shed 0 bases, with 7 bases lying between them.

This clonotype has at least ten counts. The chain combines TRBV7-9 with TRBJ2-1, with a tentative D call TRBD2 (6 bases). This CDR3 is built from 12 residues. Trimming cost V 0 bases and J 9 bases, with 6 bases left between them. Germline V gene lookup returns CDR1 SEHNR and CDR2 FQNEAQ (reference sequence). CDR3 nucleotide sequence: TGTGCCAGCAGCTTAGCGGAGGGTGAGCAGTTCTTC. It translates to CASSLAEGEQFF.

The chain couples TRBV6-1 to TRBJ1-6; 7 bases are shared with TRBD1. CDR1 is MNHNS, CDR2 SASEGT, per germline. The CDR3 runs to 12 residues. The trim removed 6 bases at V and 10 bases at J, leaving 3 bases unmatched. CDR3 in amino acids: CASRQGSSPLHF. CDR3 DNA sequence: TGTGCCAGCAGACAGGGGTCCTCACCCCTCCACTTT.

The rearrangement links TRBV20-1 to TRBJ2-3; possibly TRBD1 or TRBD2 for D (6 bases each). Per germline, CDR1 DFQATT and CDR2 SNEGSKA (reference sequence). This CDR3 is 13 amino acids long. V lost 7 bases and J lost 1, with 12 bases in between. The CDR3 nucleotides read TGCAGTGTTAAGAGGGGGGGCACAGATACGCAGTATTTT. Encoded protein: CSVKRGGTDTQYF.

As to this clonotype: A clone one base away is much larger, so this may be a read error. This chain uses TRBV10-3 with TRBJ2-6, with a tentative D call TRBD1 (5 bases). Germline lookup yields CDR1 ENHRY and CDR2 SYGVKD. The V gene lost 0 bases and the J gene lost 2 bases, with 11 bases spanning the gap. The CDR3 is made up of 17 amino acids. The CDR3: CAISESPGKPGANVLTF. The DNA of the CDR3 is TGTGCCATCAGTGAGTCTCCAGGGAAACCTGGGGCCAACGTCCTGACTTTC.

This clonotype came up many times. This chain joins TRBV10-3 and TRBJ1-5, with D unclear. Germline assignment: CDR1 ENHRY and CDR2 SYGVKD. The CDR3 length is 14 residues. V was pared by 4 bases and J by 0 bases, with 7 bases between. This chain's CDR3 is CAISGTVSNQPQHF. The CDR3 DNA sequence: TGTGCCATCAGTGGCACGGTTAGCAATCAGCCCCAGCATTTT.

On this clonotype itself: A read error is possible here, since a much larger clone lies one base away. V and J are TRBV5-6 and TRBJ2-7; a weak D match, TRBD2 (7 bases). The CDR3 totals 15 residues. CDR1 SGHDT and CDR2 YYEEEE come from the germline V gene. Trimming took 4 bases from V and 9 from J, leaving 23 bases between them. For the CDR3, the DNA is TGTGCCAGCAGCCTCCGGGGGGCCGTCGCTGAAATGCAGTACTTC. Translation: CASSLRGAVAEMQYF.

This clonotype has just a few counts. The CDR3 DNA reads TGCAGTGCTATGTTTCGAGAGACCCAGTACTTC. It translates to CSAMFRETQYF. V gene TRBV20-1 combines with J gene TRBJ2-5; D remains unclear. Per germline, CDR1 DFQATT and CDR2 SNEGSKA (reference sequence). The CDR3 contains 11 residues. Trimming shortened V by 4 bases and J by 4 bases, and 7 bases separated the two germline ends.

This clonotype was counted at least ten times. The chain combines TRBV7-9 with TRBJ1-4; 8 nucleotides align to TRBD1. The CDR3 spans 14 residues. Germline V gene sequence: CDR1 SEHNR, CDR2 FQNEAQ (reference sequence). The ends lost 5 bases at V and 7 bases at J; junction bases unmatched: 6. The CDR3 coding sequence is TGTGCCAGCAGCCCCGGACAGGGAGGTGAAAAACTGTTTTTT. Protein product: CASSPGQGGEKLFF. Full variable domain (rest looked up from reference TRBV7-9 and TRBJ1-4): DTGVSQNPRHKITKRGQNVTFRCDPISEHNRLYWYRQTLGQGPEFLTYFQNEAQLEKSRLLSDRFSAERPKGSFSTLEIQRTEQGDSAMYLCASSPGQGGEKLFFGSGTQLSVL.